The 27 T cell receptor beta chains below all came from one sample that was sequenced in a study of blood T cell repertoires in COVID-19. Repertoires were generated with immunoSEQ multiplex PCR, while TCRdb's copy carries only in-frame clones and drops some. The sample has over 200,000 clones, approximately 91% seen once. Sequenced sample: peripheral blood. The receptor source for this set is a person between 18 and 35 years old with COVID-19, enrolled during active disease.

V and J are TRBV5-8 and TRBJ2-5; 9 positions agree with TRBD1. With 4 bases clipped from V and 5 bases from J, the junction kept 12 bases outside the gene matches. The CDR3 sequence is 16 residues long. Germline CDR1 is SGHTS and CDR2 is YDEGEE. Here the CDR3 DNA reads TGTGCCAGCAGCCCGATCGGGACAGGGTATGGTGAGACCCAGTACTTC. This gives the protein CASSPIGTGYGETQYF.

The chain joins TRBV21-1 to TRBJ2-7; the table calls TRBD1, which could not be checked here. TRBV21-1 is shown as a pseudogene. This CDR3 spans 15 amino acids. CDR3 sequence (DNA): TGTGCCAGCAGGGGGGAGACAGGGAACAACTACGAGCAGTACTTC. Translated, it gives CASRGETGNNYEQYF.

The chain employs TRBV7-9 and TRBJ2-7; 11 positions agree with TRBD1. In germline, CDR1 is SEHNR, CDR2 FQNEAQ (reference sequence). This CDR3 is 14 amino acids long. V was pared by 5 bases and J by 3 bases, with 3 bases of the junction left unmatched. CDR3 region: CASSAGTGGYEQYF. CDR3 nucleotide sequence: TGTGCCAGCAGCGCGGGGACAGGGGGCTACGAGCAGTACTTC.

The chain is built from TRBV5-1 and TRBJ1-5; no firm D call. Germline V gene data show CDR1 as SGHRS and CDR2 as YFSETQ. The CDR3 spans 13 residues. V lost 10 bases and J 5 bases, leaving 16 bases between the germline ends. The CDR3 nucleotides read TGCGCCCCCGATCGGACTCACGATCAGCCCCAGCATTTT. Translated, it gives CAPDRTHDQPQHF.

The V and J genes are TRBV7-9 and TRBJ2-1; 10 nucleotides line up with TRBD1. J was trimmed by 6 bases and V by 5 bases; bases with no gene match: 7. Germline V gene lookup returns CDR1 SEHNR and CDR2 FQNEAQ (reference sequence). The CDR3 length is 15 residues. CDR3: CASSERTGGSNEQFF. DNA of the CDR3: TGTGCCAGCAGCGAACGGACAGGGGGTTCCAATGAGCAGTTCTTC. Full variable domain (rest looked up from reference TRBV7-9 and TRBJ2-1): DTGVSQNPRHKITKRGQNVTFRCDPISEHNRLYWYRQTLGQGPEFLTYFQNEAQLEKSRLLSDRFSAERPKGSFSTLEIQRTEQGDSAMYLCASSERTGGSNEQFFGPGTRLTVL.

In nucleotides, the CDR3 is TGTGCCAGCACCACGGGAGCGAATGAGCAGTTCTTC. It encodes CASTTGANEQFF. The chain employs TRBV7-2 and TRBJ2-1, with D perhaps TRBD2 (6 bases). Germline V gene sequence: CDR1 SGHTA, CDR2 FQGNSA. V was trimmed by 7 bases and J by 7 bases, leaving 11 bases between them. The CDR3 runs 12 residues.

The chain recombines TRBV29-1 with TRBJ1-2; D is undetermined. CDR1 and CDR2 (germline): SQVTM, ANQGSEA. This CDR3 contains 12 residues. V lost 4 bases, J lost 7 bases, and 13 bases lay in between. This CDR3 reads CSVGGMDSGYTF. In nucleotides, the CDR3 is TGCAGCGTTGGCGGGATGGACTCTGGCTACACCTTC.

The chain couples TRBV7-9 to TRBJ2-2, with D perhaps matching TRBD2 (5 bases). CDR3 size: 18 residues. Germline values: CDR1 SEHNR, CDR2 FQNEAQ (reference sequence). Trimming took off 1 base at V and 6 bases at J, with 21 bases between the two ends. CDR3 in amino acids: CASSLGPIDPARAGELFF. The CDR3 bases are TGTGCCAGCAGCTTAGGACCTATCGACCCGGCGCGGGCCGGGGAGCTGTTTTTT. Using reference TRBV7-9 and TRBJ2-2 for the parts outside the CDR3, the full variable domain is DTGVSQNPRHKITKRGQNVTFRCDPISEHNRLYWYRQTLGQGPEFLTYFQNEAQLEKSRLLSDRFSAERPKGSFSTLEIQRTEQGDSAMYLCASSLGPIDPARAGELFFGEGSRLTVL.

The rearrangement joins TRBV28 to TRBJ1-6, with unresolved D. The V end lost 3 bases, the J end lost 9 bases, and 3 bases lay between the germline ends. Germline V gene data show CDR1 as MDHEN and CDR2 as SYDVKM. The CDR3 length is 11 residues. CDR3 protein: CASSFSSPLHF. Written as DNA, the CDR3 is TGTGCCAGCAGTTTCAGTTCACCCCTCCACTTT.

V usage is TRBV7-2 and J usage is TRBJ2-7; D is ambiguous. The germline CDR1 and CDR2 sequences are SGHTA and FQGNSA. V lost 3 bases to trimming and J lost 1 base, with 10 bases between them. CDR3 length: 14 residues. CDR3 bases: TGTGCCAGCAGCTTTCGCTGGCAGTCCTACGAGCAGTACTTC. Amino acid sequence: CASSFRWQSYEQYF.

V and J are TRBV6-6 and TRBJ1-3, with 8 bases matching TRBD1. The CDR3 length is 15 residues. V lost 8 bases, J lost 2 bases, and 8 bases stayed unmatched. The germline CDR1 and CDR2 sequences are MNHNY and SVGAGI (reference sequence). The CDR3 bases are TGTGCCAGCTCTTCCCCAGGGGGCGCTGGAAACACCATATATTTT. Amino acids: CASSSPGGAGNTIYF.

This sequence joins TRBV27 and TRBJ1-5; the D gene is possibly TRBD1 (5 bases). The CDR3 is made up of 16 amino acids. V lost 0 bases and J 4 bases, leaving 13 bases between the germline ends. Germline V gives CDR1 MNHEY, CDR2 SMNVEV (reference sequence). Here the CDR3 reads CASSLSGRELNQPQHF. The CDR3 DNA follows: TGTGCCAGCAGTTTATCAGGCAGGGAACTGAATCAGCCCCAGCATTTT.

This chain connects TRBV10-3 to TRBJ2-1, with D possibly matching TRBD1 (5 bases). CDR3 size: 15 residues. Germline-derived CDR1 and CDR2 are ENHRY and SYGVKD. Trimming cost V 0 bases and J 4 bases, with 10 bases left between them. CDR3 DNA sequence: TGTGCCATCAGTGAGTCCTTGGGGCGGTACAATGAGCAGTTCTTC. Encoded protein: CAISESLGRYNEQFF.

This clone was detected only once. The chain is built from TRBV7-2 and TRBJ2-7; 8 nucleotides match TRBD1. V lost 5 bases to trimming and J lost 3 bases; unmatched junction nucleotides: 12. Germline CDR1 and CDR2: SGHTA and FQGNSA. The CDR3 sequence is 16 residues long. The CDR3 region has the DNA TGTGCCAGCAGCCCCTGGGGGGTGGACAGGGTCTACGAGCAGTACTTC. This encodes CASSPWGVDRVYEQYF. The entire variable domain, with the rest obtained from reference TRBV7-2 and TRBJ2-7, is as follows: GAGVSQSPSNKVTEKGKDVELRCDPISGHTALYWYRQSLGQGLEFLIYFQGNSAPDKSGLPSDRFSAERTGGSVSTLTIQRTQQEDSAVYLCASSPWGVDRVYEQYFGPGTRLTVT.

This clone has just one count. The V call is TRBV7-9, the J call TRBJ2-7, with D maybe TRBD2 (6 bases). From germline, CDR1 is SEHNR and CDR2 FQNEAQ (reference sequence). This CDR3 has 15 residues. Trimming took 6 bases from V and 2 from J, leaving 17 bases between them. CDR3 bases: TGTGCCAGCAGTGTATCGGGGGAAAGGGCCTACGAGCAGTACTTC. Translated, it gives CASSVSGERAYEQYF.

The rearrangement uses TRBV3-1 (or the pseudogene TRBV3-2) and TRBJ2-4; perhaps TRBD2 as D (5 bases). The CDR3 consists of 18 residues. Trimming removed 5 bases at V and 1 base at J, with 21 bases between. Germline V CDR1 and CDR2: LGHDT, YNNKEL (reference sequence). The CDR3: CASSYHGGGLGAKNIQYF. The CDR3 DNA follows: TGTGCCAGCAGCTACCACGGAGGCGGGCTGGGGGCCAAAAACATTCAGTACTTC.

The chain employs TRBV5-4 and TRBJ2-5; 7 bases fit TRBD1. Germline CDR1 SGHNT, CDR2 YYREEE (reference sequence). The V segment lost 4 bases and the J segment 1 base; nucleotides outside the gene matches: 7. The CDR3 extends over 15 amino acids. The CDR3 nucleotides read TGTGCCAGCAGCAGGACGACAGGGTCCCAAGAGACCCAGTACTTC. Encoded protein: CASSRTTGSQETQYF.

This clone was counted once. The chain couples TRBV18 to TRBJ1-5; D ambiguous. From germline, CDR1 is KGHSH and CDR2 LQKENI. This CDR3 spans 14 amino acids. V lost 3 bases and J 7 bases, leaving 13 bases between the germline ends. The CDR3 DNA reads TGTGCCAGCTCACCGCTAGGCTCGGGACAGCCCCAGCATTTT. This translates into CASSPLGSGQPQHF.

The chain recombines TRBV7-6 with TRBJ2-2, with D possibly TRBD2 on 5 matching bases. Germline CDR1 reads SGHVS; CDR2 reads FNYEAQ. V lost 5 bases and J 1 base, leaving 8 bases between the germline ends. The CDR3 has 14 amino acids. CDR3 amino acids: CASSRGLNTGELFF. Written as DNA, the CDR3 is TGTGCCAGCAGCCGAGGACTGAACACCGGGGAGCTGTTTTTT.

V gene TRBV6-2 or TRBV6-3 combines with J gene TRBJ2-5; 8 bases line up with TRBD2. The CDR3 is 16 residues long. Germline loops: CDR1 MNHEY, CDR2 SVGEGT. Unmatched junction bases numbered 9, after V lost 2 bases and J lost 4 bases. The CDR3 is CASSYGAGGPLETQYF. For the CDR3, the DNA is TGTGCCAGCAGTTACGGTGCGGGGGGACCTCTAGAGACCCAGTACTTC.

The J gene is TRBJ2-3, the V gene TRBV5-6; 9 bases fit TRBD2. The CDR3 spans 16 residues. Unmatched junction bases numbered 12, after V lost 4 bases and J lost 6 bases. Germline-derived CDR1 and CDR2 are SGHDT and YYEEEE. The CDR3 sequence is CASSPLGTSIGDTQYF. CDR3 bases: TGTGCCAGCAGCCCTCTCGGGACTAGCATCGGGGATACGCAGTATTTT.

The V call is TRBV6-1, the J call TRBJ2-2; tentative D call: TRBD1 (6 bases). Per germline, CDR1 MNHNS and CDR2 SASEGT. The V end lost 6 bases, the J end lost 7 bases, and 9 bases lay between the germline ends. This CDR3 comprises 12 residues. Written as DNA, the CDR3 is TGTGCCAGCAGCCAACAGGGCGGGGAGCTGTTTTTT. It translates to CASSQQGGELFF.

The V and J genes are TRBV6-5 and TRBJ1-1; 11 bases match TRBD1. Germline trimming cut 5 bases from V and 4 bases from J; bases unmatched to any gene: 3. The CDR3 sequence is 14 residues long. Germline CDR1 reads MNHEY; CDR2 reads SVGAGI. DNA of the CDR3: TGTGCCAGCAGTACGGGACAGGGGGGCACTGAAGCTTTCTTT. Translation: CASSTGQGGTEAFF.

The chain has TRBV6-2 or TRBV6-3 and TRBJ2-3, with a possible D match to TRBD2 (6 bases). The germline CDR1 and CDR2 sequences are MNHEY and SVGEGT. Trimming cost V 2 bases and J 3 bases, with 15 bases left between them. The CDR3 is made up of 16 amino acids. CDR3 nucleotides: TGTGCCAGCAGTTACCTTACGGGAGCGATGACAGATACGCAGTATTTT. Its translation is CASSYLTGAMTDTQYF.

This chain connects TRBV7-9 to TRBJ2-3; D not resolved. The ends were cut back, 5 bases at V and 1 base at J, with 10 bases in the middle. Germline V gene data show CDR1 as SEHNR and CDR2 as FQNEAQ (reference sequence). This CDR3 contains 14 residues. The CDR3 spells CASSTRKGTDTQYF. CDR3 sequence (DNA): TGTGCCAGCAGCACGAGGAAGGGCACAGATACGCAGTATTTT. Together with reference TRBV7-9 and TRBJ2-3, the CDR3 gives the full variable domain: DTGVSQNPRHKITKRGQNVTFRCDPISEHNRLYWYRQTLGQGPEFLTYFQNEAQLEKSRLLSDRFSAERPKGSFSTLEIQRTEQGDSAMYLCASSTRKGTDTQYFGPGTRLTVL.

J is TRBJ1-1 and V is TRBV9; D not certain. The CDR3 extends over 14 amino acids. Trimming cost V 2 bases and J 3 bases, with 11 bases left between them. The germline V gene has CDR1 SGDLS and CDR2 YYNGEE. The CDR3 protein is CASSVRWRDTEAFF. DNA for the CDR3: TGTGCCAGCAGCGTTAGGTGGCGGGACACTGAAGCTTTCTTT.

This rearrangement joins TRBV24-1 to TRBJ2-7; 8 bases are a match to TRBD1. Germline V gene lookup returns CDR1 KGHDR and CDR2 SFDVKD. The CDR3 totals 14 residues. Losses at the gene ends were 3 bases for V and 5 bases for J; bases not matched to a gene: 5. The CDR3 is CATSDRTGPNEQYF. The CDR3 coding sequence is TGTGCCACCAGTGATCGGACAGGGCCCAACGAGCAGTACTTC.